This T cell receptor beta chain is from a study of CD4 and CD8 cells across lung adenocarcinoma regions (dated by TCRdb to the late 2010s). For context, the study as a whole: The study compared tumor centers with tumor margins to examine intratumor heterogeneity of the T cell receptor repertoire.

This clonotype is medium-sized (0.01 to 0.1%) in terms of sample share. The clone's antigen remains unknown. It has no much larger one-base neighbor in the sample; base qualities were not kept. The donors were patients who had localized lung adenocarcinoma, which is a subtype of non-small cell lung cancer. The samples were taken from the margins of localized lung adenocarcinomas. For TCR repertoire analysis, CD8+ T cells from tumor tissue were profiled apart from CD4+ T cells. Preparation of the library involved PCR. Sequencing used a HiSeq X Ten. TCRdb reworked the public reads: Q25 trimming with fastp, MiXCR clone assembly, productive beta chains retained. Each entry is one CDR3 protein sequence, shown with its most common DNA and genes. This sample gives approximately 10,000 distinct CDR3 sequences in total; 40% to 60% of them show up just once. Around 35% of the sample lies in the top ten. V lost 4 bases and J lost 8 bases, and the count of bases not matched to a germline gene is 1. CDR1 and CDR2, looked up from the germline V gene, are MNHNS and SASEGT. Spanning cysteine to phenylalanine, the CDR3 consists of 12 amino acids. The only DNA kept is the CDR3, 36 bases in frame from the first base.

This TCR was sampled from a male donor with lung adenocarcinoma. The CD4 and CD8 labels of this study may be unreliable. What was sequenced was CD8+ T cells from the margin of a lung tumor. The sample's cell subset or site label is to be understood as: tumor margin region. The chain is made from TRBV6-1 and TRBJ2-3; 9 bases in the junction line up with TRBD1. This receptor has the CDR3 CASSGDRVTQYF. The bases read TGTGCCAGCAGTGGGGACAGGGTTACGCAGTATTTT.